The clone carrying this TCR beta chain was observed many times. Its specificity is unknown. These data come from a study of T-cell reconstitution after alpha-beta-depleted transplantation in children. Preparation of the TCRbeta library used unique molecular identifiers. TCRdb reprocessed the PCR reads via MiXCR and lists one record per CDR3 protein. The repertoire holds roughly 200,000 distinct CDR3 sequences, with about a tenth as singletons. Findings of the study overall: After one year, T-cell counts and TCRbeta diversity mostly came from new T cells. About two months after transplant, alpha-beta T cells reportedly came from several hundred expanded graft clones.

This CDR3 region has 14 residues. CDR1 SGHTA and CDR2 FQGNSA come from the germline V gene. The V gene end was trimmed by 3 bases and the J gene end by 10 bases; junction bases not matched to a gene: 6. The sequence was collected from a child younger than two with acute myeloid leukemia, due to receive a stem cell transplant. This sample comprised PBMCs, obtained before TCRalphabeta/CD19-depleted stem cell transplant. This chain connects TRBV7-2 to TRBJ2-1; TRBD2 agrees at 10 bases. CDR3 region: CASSLLAGVGEQFF. CDR3 nucleotides: TGTGCCAGCAGCTTGCTAGCGGGAGTCGGCGAGCAGTTCTTC.